This paragraph covers one TCR beta chain sequence. Its antigen is currently unknown. The source of the sample is a study of T cells in localized non-small cell lung cancer. Broader study findings: The appearance of a median roughly 61 of the top 100 tumor clones was seen in adjacent lung. Sequencing was limited to one tumor region, leaving the possibility of heterogeneity open. Uninvolved adjacent lung had more T cell clonality than any other tissue, topping tumor.

The method was immunoSEQ multiplex PCR; TCRdb's version includes in-frame clones alone and lacks a portion of them. There are around 4,400 clones in the sample; 28% occur only once, and over 4% lies in the top ten. This clonotype was sampled from a man between 35 and 75 years old with stage II lung adenocarcinoma. Sequencing was performed on lung tumor tissue, taken before any cancer treatment.

The DNA of the CDR3 is TGTGCCAGCAGTGAAGATGGGATGACTAGCGGGACCTACGAGCAGTACTTC. Its translation is CASSEDGMTSGTYEQYF. V gene TRBV25-1 combines with J gene TRBJ2-7, with 11 nucleotides matching TRBD2. Germline trimming cut 2 bases from V and 2 bases from J; bases unmatched to any gene: 8. CDR1 MGHDK and CDR2 SYGVNS come from the germline V gene. CDR3 length: 17 residues.